This entry lists 19 T cell receptor beta chains sequenced from one sample in a study of T cell responses to AZD1222 COVID-19 vaccine. The method was immunoSEQ multiplex PCR; TCRdb's version includes in-frame clones alone and lacks a portion of them. This table has 100,000 to 150,000 clones, around 89% appearing once. Source: peripheral blood, taken on day 0 of AZD1222 vaccination. The source of these receptors is an adult in good health.

This rearrangement joins TRBV19 to TRBJ2-3, with TRBD2 identical over 8 bases. Germline lookup yields CDR1 LNHDA and CDR2 SQIVND (reference sequence). This CDR3 is built from 14 residues. Trimming took 6 bases from V and 2 from J; bases not matched to a gene: 4. The CDR3 DNA sequence: TGTGCCAGTAGAAGCGGGAGTACCACAGATACGCAGTATTTT. This gives the protein CASRSGSTTDTQYF.

This clone appeared a few times. The chain employs TRBV7-2 and TRBJ2-2, with D possibly TRBD1 on 5 matching bases. Between the trimmed V and J ends, which lost 1 base and 6 bases, there was a span of 12 bases. Germline CDR1 reads SGHTA; CDR2 reads FQGNSA. The CDR3 is made up of 15 amino acids. The CDR3 nucleotides read TGTGCCAGCAGCTTAGGCAAGGGGCCGTCCGGGGAGCTGTTTTTT. This encodes CASSLGKGPSGELFF. The full variable domain, rest sourced from reference TRBV7-2 and TRBJ2-2, is GAGVSQSPSNKVTEKGKDVELRCDPISGHTALYWYRQSLGQGLEFLIYFQGNSAPDKSGLPSDRFSAERTGGSVSTLTIQRTQQEDSAVYLCASSLGKGPSGELFFGEGSRLTVL.

The chain joins TRBV5-1 to TRBJ2-2; 12 positions agree with TRBD2. Per the germline V gene, CDR1 is SGHRS and CDR2 is YFSETQ. The CDR3 length is 16 residues. Trimming cost V 2 bases and J 1 base; bases outside gene matches: 0. The CDR3 DNA reads as TGCGCCAGCAGCTTACTAGCGGGAGGGAACACCGGGGAGCTGTTTTTT. Translating it yields CASSLLAGGNTGELFF. Full variable domain (rest looked up from reference TRBV5-1 and TRBJ2-2): KAGVTQTPRYLIKTRGQQVTLSCSPISGHRSVSWYQQTPGQGLQFLFEYFSETQRNKGNFPGRFSGRQFSNSRSEMNVSTLELGDSALYLCASSLLAGGNTGELFFGEGSRLTVL.

V and J are TRBV6-1 and TRBJ2-7; TRBD2 aligns across 13 bases. CDR1 MNHNS and CDR2 SASEGT come from the germline V gene. The length of the CDR3 is 15 residues. V dropped 2 bases and J dropped 4; count of bases not matched to a gene: 2. Written as DNA, the CDR3 is TGTGCCAGCAGTGAAAGGACTAGCGGGAGTTACGAGCAGTACTTC. Translation: CASSERTSGSYEQYF.

The chain links TRBV7-2 to TRBJ1-3; the D gene is possibly TRBD1 (6 bases). Germline V gene data show CDR1 as SGHTA and CDR2 as FQGNSA. The CDR3 runs 14 residues. Trimming pared 5 bases from V and 4 bases from J, leaving 12 bases between. CDR3 nucleotide sequence: TGTGCCAGCAGCCTACAGGGTTGGGGAAACACCATATATTTT. This translates into CASSLQGWGNTIYF.

The chain uses TRBV5-4 and TRBJ2-7; possibly TRBD2 for D (5 bases). The CDR3 runs 13 residues. Germline V gives CDR1 SGHNT, CDR2 YYREEE (reference sequence). The V gene lost 1 base and the J gene lost 5 bases, with 10 bases spanning the gap. DNA of the CDR3: TGTGCCAGCAGCTTGCGGACTCTCGACGAGCAGTACTTC. As protein: CASSLRTLDEQYF.

The J gene is TRBJ2-3, the V gene TRBV10-1; the match to TRBD2 covers 10 bases. Trimming took 6 bases from V and 6 from J; bases not matched to a gene: 9. Germline CDR1 is WNHNN and CDR2 is SYGVQD (reference sequence). There are 15 residues in the CDR3. The CDR3 protein is CASSDHSSGSDTQYF. CDR3 coding DNA: TGCGCCAGCAGCGATCACTCTAGCGGGAGTGATACGCAGTATTTT.

The chain carries TRBV7-3 and TRBJ2-1, with 10 bases identical to TRBD1. CDR3 length equals 16 residues. After removal of 5 bases from V and 4 bases from J, the junction contained 8 bases not matched to a gene. CDR1 and CDR2 (germline): SGHTA, FQGTGA. CDR3 nucleotides: TGTGCCAGCAGCCCCAAAGGGACAGGGGTATACAATGAGCAGTTCTTC. Translated, it gives CASSPKGTGVYNEQFF.

The V gene is TRBV7-2, the J gene TRBJ2-3, with TRBD2 identical over 10 bases. The CDR3 length is 17 residues. The germline V gene encodes CDR1 SGHTA and CDR2 FQGNSA. Trimming took 0 bases from V and 6 from J; bases not matched to a gene: 9. CDR3 protein: CASSLAGLAGDRDTQYF. CDR3 sequence (DNA): TGTGCCAGCAGCTTAGCAGGGCTAGCGGGAGATCGCGATACGCAGTATTTT.

This chain uses TRBV27 with TRBJ2-2; TRBD1 matches 10 bases. Germline V gives CDR1 MNHEY, CDR2 SMNVEV (reference sequence). The CDR3 runs to 16 residues. The V gene end was trimmed by 4 bases and the J gene end by 6 bases; junction bases not matched to a gene: 8. The CDR3 protein is CASSSLTGGFAGELFF. CDR3 in DNA: TGTGCCAGCAGTTCGCTGACAGGGGGCTTCGCCGGGGAGCTGTTTTTT.

This chain links TRBV30 with TRBJ1-2; D is perhaps TRBD1 (5 bases). This CDR3 is 12 amino acids long. V was trimmed by 0 bases and J by 7 bases, leaving 9 bases between them. CDR1 and CDR2 from the germline V gene are GTSNPN and SVGIG (reference sequence). The CDR3 sequence is CAWSVDGGGYTF. The CDR3 DNA sequence: TGTGCCTGGAGTGTGGACGGGGGTGGCTACACCTTC.

This clone was seen once. V is TRBV19 and J is TRBJ1-1; no clear D. Trimming cost V 7 bases and J 0 bases, with 3 bases left between them. Per the germline V gene, CDR1 is LNHDA and CDR2 is SQIVND (reference sequence). CDR3 size: 11 residues. CDR3 coding DNA: TGTGCCAGTAAGTTGAACACTGAAGCTTTCTTT. It yields the protein CASKLNTEAFF.

In this sample, this clone turned up once. V usage is TRBV30 and J usage is TRBJ1-2, with D uncertain. The V and J ends lost 3 bases and 4 bases respectively, with 18 bases between them. Germline CDR1 reads GTSNPN; CDR2 reads SVGIG (reference sequence). This CDR3 has 15 amino acids. CDR3 in amino acids: CAWSVPSSPGYGYTF. The CDR3 DNA reads TGTGCCTGGAGCGTCCCTTCCTCACCGGGCTATGGCTACACCTTC.

The chain combines TRBV7-9 with TRBJ2-3; 11 bases agree with TRBD2. Germline loops: CDR1 SEHNR, CDR2 FQNEAQ (reference sequence). The V gene end was trimmed by 5 bases and the J gene end by 5 bases; junction bases not matched to a gene: 12. This CDR3 region has 17 residues. CDR3 protein: CASSTPPIAGGQDTQYF. Written as DNA, the CDR3 is TGTGCCAGCAGCACCCCCCCGATAGCGGGAGGGCAAGATACGCAGTATTTT.

The chain has TRBV9 and TRBJ1-2; D is uncertain. The CDR3 length is 17 residues. With 0 bases removed from V and 0 bases from J, the gap between germline ends came to 15 bases. Per germline, CDR1 SGDLS and CDR2 YYNGEE. CDR3 in DNA: TGTGCCAGCAGCGTAGCTCAGGACCGGGGTCCTAACTATGGCTACACCTTC. Encoded protein: CASSVAQDRGPNYGYTF.

The chain joins TRBV5-1 to TRBJ2-5, with TRBD2 matching 7 bases. Germline V gives CDR1 SGHRS, CDR2 YFSETQ. The CDR3 runs 14 residues. V lost 4 bases and J lost 0; bases outside the gene matches: 3. The DNA of the CDR3 is TGCGCCAGCAGCGAAACTAGCGACCAAGAGACCCAGTACTTC. Protein product: CASSETSDQETQYF.

The rearrangement links TRBV28 to TRBJ1-2; 12 bases are a match to TRBD1. CDR1 and CDR2 from the germline V gene are MDHEN and SYDVKM. The V gene end was trimmed by 4 bases and the J gene end by 6 bases; junction bases not matched to a gene: 15. This CDR3 has 18 residues. The CDR3 protein is CASSYPPGQGAYKDGYTF. CDR3 coding DNA: TGTGCCAGCAGTTACCCGCCGGGACAGGGGGCATATAAAGATGGCTACACCTTC.

The V gene is TRBV6-2 or TRBV6-3, the J gene TRBJ2-7, with unresolved D. The CDR3 has 12 amino acids. Trimming pared 6 bases from V and 1 base from J, leaving 7 bases between. CDR1 and CDR2 (germline): MNHEY, SVGEGT. CDR3 DNA: TGTGCCAGCAGCCCACAATCCTACGAGCAGTACTTC. This codes for CASSPQSYEQYF.

V is TRBV13 and J is TRBJ2-7, with D perhaps TRBD2 (5 bases). Germline CDR1 reads PRHDT; CDR2 reads FYEKMQ (reference sequence). Trimming took off 3 bases at V and 7 bases at J, with 7 bases between the two ends. The CDR3 loop spans 11 amino acids. CDR3 amino acids: CASSFRREQYF. The DNA for the CDR3 is TGTGCCAGCAGCTTCAGGAGGGAGCAGTACTTC.